The clone carrying this TCR beta chain was seen at least ten times. RNA fractions of 10%, 30% or 50% and roughly 17,000 to 1,100,000 sorted cells were the source of naive CD8 libraries. These data originate in a study of molecular identifiers for immune sequencing clone quantification. TCRdb called the PCR reads again in MiXCR, with one record for every CDR3 protein. The sample lists more than 450,000 distinct CDR3 sequences, around 23% occurring once. V shed 3 bases and J shed 3 bases, with 9 bases lying between them. The CDR3 has 14 residues. The germline gives CDR1 MNHEY, CDR2 SMNVEV (reference sequence).

This TCR was recovered from a human donor in good health. Some libraries in this study had Jurkat cell RNA spiked in. The material sequenced was naive CD8+ T cells from blood, with Jurkat cell RNA spiked in. Subset noted: FACS-sorted CD8+CD4-CCR7+CD45RA+ naive T cells. This chain connects TRBV27 to TRBJ1-5, with D possibly matching TRBD1 (5 bases). CDR3 region: CASSFQGFNQPQHF. The DNA for the CDR3 is TGTGCCAGCAGTTTTCAGGGCTTCAATCAGCCCCAGCATTTT.